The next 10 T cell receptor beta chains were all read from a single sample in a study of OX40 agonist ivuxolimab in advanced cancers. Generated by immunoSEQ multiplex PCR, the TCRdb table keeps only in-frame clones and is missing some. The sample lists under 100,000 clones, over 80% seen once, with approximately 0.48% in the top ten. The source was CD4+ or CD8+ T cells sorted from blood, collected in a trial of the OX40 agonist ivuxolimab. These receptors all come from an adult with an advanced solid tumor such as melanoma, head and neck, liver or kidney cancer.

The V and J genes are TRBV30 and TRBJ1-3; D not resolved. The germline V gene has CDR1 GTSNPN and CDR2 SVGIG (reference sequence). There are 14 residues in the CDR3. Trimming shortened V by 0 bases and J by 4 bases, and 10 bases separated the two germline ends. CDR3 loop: CAWSVGHSGNTIYF. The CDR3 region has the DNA TGTGCCTGGAGTGTTGGGCATTCGGGAAACACCATATATTTT.

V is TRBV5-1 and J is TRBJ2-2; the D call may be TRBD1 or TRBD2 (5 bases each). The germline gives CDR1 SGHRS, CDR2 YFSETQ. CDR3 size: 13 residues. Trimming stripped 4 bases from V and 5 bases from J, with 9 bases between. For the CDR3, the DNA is TGCGCCAGCAGCCGGGACCTGACCGGGGAGCTGTTTTTT. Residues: CASSRDLTGELFF.

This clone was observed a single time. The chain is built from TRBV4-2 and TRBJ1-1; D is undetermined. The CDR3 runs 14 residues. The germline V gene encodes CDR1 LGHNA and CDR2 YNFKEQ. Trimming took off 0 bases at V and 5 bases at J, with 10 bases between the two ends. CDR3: CASSQDTAETEAFF. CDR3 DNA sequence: TGTGCCAGCAGCCAAGATACAGCGGAGACTGAAGCTTTCTTT.

The CDR3 coding sequence is TGTGCCAGCAGCTTAGCCATTCCTAGCGGTAACAATGAGCAGTTCTTC. This codes for CASSLAIPSGNNEQFF. The chain combines TRBV7-2 with TRBJ2-1; 7 nucleotides align to TRBD2. The CDR3 consists of 16 residues. Germline V gene sequence: CDR1 SGHTA, CDR2 FQGNSA. With 0 bases clipped from V and 5 bases from J, the junction kept 7 bases outside the gene matches.

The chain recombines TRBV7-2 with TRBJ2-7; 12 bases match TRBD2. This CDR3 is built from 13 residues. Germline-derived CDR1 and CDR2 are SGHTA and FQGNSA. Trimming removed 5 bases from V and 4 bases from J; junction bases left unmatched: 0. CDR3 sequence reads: CASSGTSGYEQYF. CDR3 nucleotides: TGTGCCAGCAGCGGGACTAGCGGGTACGAGCAGTACTTC.

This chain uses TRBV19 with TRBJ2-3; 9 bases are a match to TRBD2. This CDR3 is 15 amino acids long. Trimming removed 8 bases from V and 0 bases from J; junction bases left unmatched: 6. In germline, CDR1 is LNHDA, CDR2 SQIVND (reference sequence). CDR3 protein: CASALTSGSTDTQYF. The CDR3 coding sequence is TGTGCCAGTGCCTTGACTAGCGGTAGCACAGATACGCAGTATTTT.

The CDR3 DNA follows: TGTGCCAGCTCACGGGGAGAAGGGGCAGGAGAAAAACTGTTTTTT. Its translation is CASSRGEGAGEKLFF. The chain carries TRBV18 and TRBJ1-4; tentative D call: TRBD1 (5 bases). V dropped 4 bases and J dropped 8 bases, with 17 bases sitting between them. Looked up from germline, CDR1 is KGHSH and CDR2 is LQKENI. This CDR3 contains 15 residues. The whole variable domain, filled in from reference TRBV18 and TRBJ1-4, reads NAGVMQNPRHLVRRRGQEARLRCSPMKGHSHVYWYRQLPEEGLKFMVYLQKENIIDESGMPKERFSAEFPKEGPSILRIQQVVRGDSAAYFCASSRGEGAGEKLFFGSGTQLSVL.

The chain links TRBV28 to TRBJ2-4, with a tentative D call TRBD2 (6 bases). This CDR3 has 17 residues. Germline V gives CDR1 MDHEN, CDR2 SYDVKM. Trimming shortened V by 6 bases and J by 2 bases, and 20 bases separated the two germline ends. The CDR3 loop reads CASSPPRRGRTKNIQYF. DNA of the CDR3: TGTGCCAGCAGCCCCCCGAGGCGGGGAAGAACCAAAAACATTCAGTACTTC.

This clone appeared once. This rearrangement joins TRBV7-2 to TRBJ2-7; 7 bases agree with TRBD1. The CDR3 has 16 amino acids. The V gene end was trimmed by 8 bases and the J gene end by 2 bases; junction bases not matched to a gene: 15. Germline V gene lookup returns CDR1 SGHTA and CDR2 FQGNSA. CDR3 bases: TGTGCCAGCGCTCCGGCCCCCGACAGGGCCACCTACGAGCAGTACTTC. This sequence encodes CASAPAPDRATYEQYF.

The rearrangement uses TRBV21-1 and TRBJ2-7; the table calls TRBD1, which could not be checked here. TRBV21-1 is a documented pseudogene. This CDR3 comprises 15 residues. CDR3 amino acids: CASSRRDINSYEQYF. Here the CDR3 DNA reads TGTGCCAGCAGCCGCCGGGACATTAACTCCTACGAGCAGTACTTC.